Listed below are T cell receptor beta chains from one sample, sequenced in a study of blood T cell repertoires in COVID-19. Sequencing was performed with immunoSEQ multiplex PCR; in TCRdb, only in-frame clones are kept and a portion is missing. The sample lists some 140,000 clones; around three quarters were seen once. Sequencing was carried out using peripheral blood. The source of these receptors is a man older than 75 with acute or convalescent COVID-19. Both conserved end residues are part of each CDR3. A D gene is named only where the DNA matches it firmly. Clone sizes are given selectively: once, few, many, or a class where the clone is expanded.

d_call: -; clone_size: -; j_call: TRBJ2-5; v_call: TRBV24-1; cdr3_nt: TGTGCCACCATCGGCCCGGGCCAAGAGACCCAGTACTTC; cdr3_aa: CATIGPGQETQYF
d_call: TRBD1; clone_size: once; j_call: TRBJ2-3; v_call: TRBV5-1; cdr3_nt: TGCGCCAGCAGATCGACAGGGCTCGCAGATACGCAGTATTTT; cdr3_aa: CASRSTGLADTQYF
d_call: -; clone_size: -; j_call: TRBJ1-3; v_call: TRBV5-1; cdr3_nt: TGCGCCAGCAGCCCGCAGGGGTCTGGAAACACCATATATTTT; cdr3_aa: CASSPQGSGNTIYF
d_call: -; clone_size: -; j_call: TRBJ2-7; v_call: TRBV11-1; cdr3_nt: TGTGCCAGCAGCCGGACTGATTCCTACGAGCAGTACTTC; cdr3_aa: CASSRTDSYEQYF
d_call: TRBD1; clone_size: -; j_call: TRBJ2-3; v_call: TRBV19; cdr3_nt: TGTGCCAGTAGGAGACAGGGCGCAGTTGCAGATACGCAGTATTTT; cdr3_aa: CASRRQGAVADTQYF
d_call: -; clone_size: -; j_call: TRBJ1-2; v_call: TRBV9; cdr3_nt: TGTGCCAGCAGCGTCCGGGCCCAGGGAGGGTATGGCTACACCTTC; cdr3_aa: CASSVRAQGGYGYTF
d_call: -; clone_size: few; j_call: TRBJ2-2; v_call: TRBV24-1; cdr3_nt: TGTGCCACCAGTGATGCGGGCGCACAGGGCACCGGGGAGCTGTTTTTT; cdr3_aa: CATSDAGAQGTGELFF
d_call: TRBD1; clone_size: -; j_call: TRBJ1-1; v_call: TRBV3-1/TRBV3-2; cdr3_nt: TGTGCCAGCAGCCAAGAGGACAGGGTAACTGAAGCTTTCTTT; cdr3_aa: CASSQEDRVTEAFF
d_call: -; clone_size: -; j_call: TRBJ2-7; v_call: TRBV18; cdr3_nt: TGTGCCAGCTCACCATTAACAGATTACGAGCAGTACTTC; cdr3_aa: CASSPLTDYEQYF
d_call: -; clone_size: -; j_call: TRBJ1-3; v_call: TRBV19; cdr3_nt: TGTGCCAGTAGCCAGGGGACTGGAAACACCATATATTTT; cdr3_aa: CASSQGTGNTIYF
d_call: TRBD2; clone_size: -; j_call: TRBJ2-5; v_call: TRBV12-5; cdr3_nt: TGTGCTAGTGGTTTAAGCGGGGGTCAAGAGACCCAGTACTTC; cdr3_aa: CASGLSGGQETQYF
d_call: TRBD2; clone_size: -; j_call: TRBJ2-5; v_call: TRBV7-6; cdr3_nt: TGTGCCAGCAGCTTAGCGGTCTTATCTAGCGGGGGGCAAGAGACCCAGTACTTC; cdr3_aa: CASSLAVLSSGGQETQYF
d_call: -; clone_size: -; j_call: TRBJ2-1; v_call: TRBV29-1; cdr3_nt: TGCAGCGTTGAGAATGGCGAGCAGTTCTTC; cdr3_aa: CSVENGEQFF
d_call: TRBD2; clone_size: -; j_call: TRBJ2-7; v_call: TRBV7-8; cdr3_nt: TGTGCCAGCAGCTGGGGGACTAGCGGGGGAGGCGAGCAGTACTTC; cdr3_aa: CASSWGTSGGGEQYF
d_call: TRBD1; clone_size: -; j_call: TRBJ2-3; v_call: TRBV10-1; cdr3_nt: TGCGCCAGCAGCGGACAGGGGGGCACAGATACGCAGTATTTT; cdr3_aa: CASSGQGGTDTQYF
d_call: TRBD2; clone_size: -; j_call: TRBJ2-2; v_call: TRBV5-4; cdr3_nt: TGTGCCAGCAGCTTGGGGTCTAGCGGAGGGGCCGGGGAGCTGTTTTTT; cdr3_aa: CASSLGSSGGAGELFF
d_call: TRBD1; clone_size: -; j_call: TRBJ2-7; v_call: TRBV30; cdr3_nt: TGTGCCTGGGGGACAGGGTACTACGAGCAGTACTTC; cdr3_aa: CAWGTGYYEQYF
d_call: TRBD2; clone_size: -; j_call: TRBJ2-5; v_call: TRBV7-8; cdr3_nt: TGTGCCAGCAGCTCTCAAGCGGGGGTGGAGACCCAGTACTTC; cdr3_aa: CASSSQAGVETQYF
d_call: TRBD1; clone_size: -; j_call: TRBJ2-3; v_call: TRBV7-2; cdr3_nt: TGTGCCAGCAGCTTAGGCGGACAGGGGCCCCCAGATACGCAGTATTTT; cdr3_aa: CASSLGGQGPPDTQYF
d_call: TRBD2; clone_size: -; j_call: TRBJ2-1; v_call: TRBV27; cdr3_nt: TGTGCCAGCAGTTTAAGTCTAGCGGCATACAATGAGCAGTTCTTC; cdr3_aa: CASSLSLAAYNEQFF
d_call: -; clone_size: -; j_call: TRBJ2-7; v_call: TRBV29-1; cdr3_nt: TGCAGCGTTGGGGAGGGGGTATGGTCCGAGCAGTACTTC; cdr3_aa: CSVGEGVWSEQYF
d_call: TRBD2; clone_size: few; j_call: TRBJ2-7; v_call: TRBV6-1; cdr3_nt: TGTGCCAGCAGTGCTAGGACTAGCGGGGGCCTAAGCTCCTACGAGCAGTACTTC; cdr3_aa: CASSARTSGGLSSYEQYF
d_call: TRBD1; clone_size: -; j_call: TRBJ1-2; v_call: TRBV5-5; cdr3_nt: TGTGCCAGCAGCCCCTACCACCGGGACAGGGAAGGTGGCTACACCTTC; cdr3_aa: CASSPYHRDREGGYTF
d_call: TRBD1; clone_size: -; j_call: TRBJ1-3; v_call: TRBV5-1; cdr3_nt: TGCGCCAGCAGCGACAGGGGCTCTGGAAACACCATATATTTT; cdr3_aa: CASSDRGSGNTIYF
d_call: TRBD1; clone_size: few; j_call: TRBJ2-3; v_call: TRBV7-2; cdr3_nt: TGTGCCAGCAGCTTCGGACAGGGGGCAGATACGCAGTATTTT; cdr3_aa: CASSFGQGADTQYF
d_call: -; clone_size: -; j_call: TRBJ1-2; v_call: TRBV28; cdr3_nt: TGTGCCAGCAGTTCCCAGGGAGGGTATGGCTACACCTTC; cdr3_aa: CASSSQGGYGYTF
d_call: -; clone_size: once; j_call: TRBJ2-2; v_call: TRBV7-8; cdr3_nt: TGTGCCAGCAGCAGGGGATCAGGGAACACCGGGGAGCTGTTTTTT; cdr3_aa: CASSRGSGNTGELFF
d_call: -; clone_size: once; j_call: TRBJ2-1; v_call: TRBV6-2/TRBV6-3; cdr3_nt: TGTGCCAGCAGTGGACAGTTTTACAATGAGCAGTTCTTC; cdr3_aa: CASSGQFYNEQFF
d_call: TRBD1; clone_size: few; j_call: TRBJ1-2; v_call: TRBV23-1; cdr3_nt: TGCGCCAGCAGTCAAGCAGACAGGGCCCGTCCCTATGGCTACACCTTC; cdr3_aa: CASSQADRARPYGYTF
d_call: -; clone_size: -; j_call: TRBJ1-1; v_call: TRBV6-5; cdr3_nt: TGTGCCAGCAGTTCATTATCCATTACAGGTCCCACTGAAGCTTTCTTT; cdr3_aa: CASSSLSITGPTEAFF
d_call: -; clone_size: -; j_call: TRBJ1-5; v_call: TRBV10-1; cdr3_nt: TGCGCCAGCAGGACCGGACACTTCAATCAGCCCCAGCATTTT; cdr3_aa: CASRTGHFNQPQHF
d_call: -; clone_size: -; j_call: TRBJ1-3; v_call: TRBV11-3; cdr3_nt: TGTGCCAGCAGCCGGGGTGGAAACACCATATATTTT; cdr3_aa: CASSRGGNTIYF
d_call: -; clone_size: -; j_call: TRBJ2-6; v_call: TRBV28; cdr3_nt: TGTGCCGCTGGGCTCCCCGGGGCCAACGTCCTGACTTTC; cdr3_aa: CAAGLPGANVLTF
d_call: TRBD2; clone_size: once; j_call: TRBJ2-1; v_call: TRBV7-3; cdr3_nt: TGTGCCAGCAGCCCTCTAGCGGGGGGTGGGCAAGGGAATGAGCAGTTCTTC; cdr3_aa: CASSPLAGGGQGNEQFF
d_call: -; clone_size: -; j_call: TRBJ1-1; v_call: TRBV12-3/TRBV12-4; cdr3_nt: TGTGCCAGCAGTTTATCGCGGAACACTGAAGCTTTCTTT; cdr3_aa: CASSLSRNTEAFF
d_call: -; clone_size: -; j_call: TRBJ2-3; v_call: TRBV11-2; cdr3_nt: TGTGCCAGCAGCTTAAGGGCAGGGCGTGCAGATACGCAGTATTTT; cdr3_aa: CASSLRAGRADTQYF
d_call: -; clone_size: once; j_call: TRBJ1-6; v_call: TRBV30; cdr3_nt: TGTGCCTGGGCTTTGGGGGGAGCGTCCTATAATTCACCCCTCCACTTT; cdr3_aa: CAWALGGASYNSPLHF
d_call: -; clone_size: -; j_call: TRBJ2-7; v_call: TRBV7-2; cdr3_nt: TGTGCCAGCAGCCTCGGGGTTTCCTACGAGCAGTACTTC; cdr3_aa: CASSLGVSYEQYF
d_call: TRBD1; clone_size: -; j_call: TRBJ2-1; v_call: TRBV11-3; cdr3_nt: TGTGCCAGCAGCTACGGGACAGGGACCTACAATGAGCAGTTCTTC; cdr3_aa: CASSYGTGTYNEQFF